This TCR beta chain was identified in a study of CD8 T cells in ankylosing spondylitis. Study results and limitations: Disease-linked clones were CD8+ and relatively rare in peripheral blood. Seven to nine highly homologous variants made up a TCR beta motif, and this motif appeared characteristic of ankylosing spondylitis blood.

Researchers built TCR beta libraries using quantitative 5'-RACE with molecular barcodes. TCRdb itself ran the 5' RACE reads through MiXCR, one entry per CDR3 protein. Of about 450,000 distinct CDR3 sequences in the sample, roughly a quarter were seen once. In the case of this clonotype: What it binds is not known.

CDR1 LNHNV and CDR2 YYDKDF come from the germline V gene (reference sequence). This CDR3 has 14 amino acids. Trimming at V came to 4 bases and at J to 1 base, leaving 3 bases not matched to a gene. The receptor was isolated from a male donor with ankylosing spondylitis. The V call is TRBV15, the J call TRBJ1-1; 7 bases agree with TRBD1. Input material: blood, either unsorted or a sorted T cell fraction (not recorded which). CDR3 in amino acids: CATSKTGANTEAFF. The DNA of the CDR3 is TGTGCCACCAGCAAAACAGGGGCGAACACTGAAGCTTTCTTT.